Shown below are 22 T cell receptor beta chains from a single sample sequenced in a study of blood T cell repertoires in COVID-19. The repertoire was sequenced with immunoSEQ multiplex PCR; TCRdb's copy has only in-frame clones and lacks some. Of about 120,000 clones listed, about 85% were seen once; the top ten hold approximately 4.8%. Sequenced input: peripheral blood. Receptors originate from a human donor in a cohort sampled during active COVID-19.

The chain links TRBV7-9 to TRBJ1-6, with 8 positions matching TRBD1. The germline gives CDR1 SEHNR, CDR2 FQNEAQ (reference sequence). Trimming at V came to 6 bases and at J to 5 bases, leaving 9 bases not matched to a gene. The length of the CDR3 is 16 residues. The CDR3 is CASRDHRGADNSPLHF. The CDR3 coding sequence is TGTGCCAGCAGAGATCACAGGGGGGCGGATAATTCACCCCTCCACTTT.

This clone was seen once. The rearrangement uses TRBV11-3 and TRBJ2-3; D ambiguous. The V gene lost 0 bases and the J gene lost 2 bases, with 6 bases spanning the gap. Germline V lookup: CDR1 SGHNT, CDR2 YENEEA. CDR3 size: 14 residues. Here the CDR3 DNA reads TGTGCCAGCAGCTTAGATTCCGTCACAGATACGCAGTATTTT. Amino acid sequence: CASSLDSVTDTQYF.

This chain connects TRBV27 to TRBJ2-2; TRBD1 is a possible D gene (6 bases). V lost 3 bases, J lost 2 bases, and 7 bases lay in between. The germline V gene has CDR1 MNHEY and CDR2 SMNVEV (reference sequence). This CDR3 has 14 residues. The chain's CDR3 is CASSLDSNTGELFF. The DNA for the CDR3 is TGTGCCAGCAGTTTGGACAGCAACACCGGGGAGCTGTTTTTT.

In its sample, this clone was seen once. The V gene is TRBV5-5, the J gene TRBJ2-7; TRBD1 agrees at 7 bases. In germline, CDR1 is SGHKS, CDR2 YYEKEE (reference sequence). CDR3 length: 14 residues. Losses at the gene ends were 4 bases for V and 3 bases for J; bases not matched to a gene: 7. The CDR3 loop reads CASSHQQGIYEQYF. CDR3 coding DNA: TGTGCCAGCAGCCACCAACAGGGGATCTACGAGCAGTACTTC.

The chain employs TRBV4-1 and TRBJ1-2, with TRBD1 as a possible D gene (6 bases). Germline assignment: CDR1 MGHRA and CDR2 YSYEKL. Trimming pared 1 base from V and 4 bases from J, leaving 19 bases between. The CDR3 extends over 17 amino acids. The CDR3 nucleotides read TGCGCCAGCAGCCAAGTCCCGGGGGGGGGCGCGAGCTATGGCTACACCTTC. Protein: CASSQVPGGGASYGYTF.

This rearrangement joins TRBV24-1 to TRBJ2-6; 8 bases are a match to TRBD2. The V gene's germline CDR1 is KGHDR and CDR2 SFDVKD. CDR3 length equals 21 residues. V lost 3 bases to trimming and J lost 3 bases; unmatched junction nucleotides: 18. The CDR3 reads CATSDRATGTRTRGGANVLTF. CDR3 nucleotides: TGTGCCACCAGTGATCGCGCCACCGGGACTAGGACCCGCGGTGGGGCCAACGTCCTGACTTTC.

The V gene is TRBV5-1, the J gene TRBJ1-4; TRBD1 matches at 8 bases. The CDR3 extends over 16 amino acids. The germline CDR1 and CDR2 sequences are SGHRS and YFSETQ. J was trimmed by 2 bases and V by 4 bases; bases with no gene match: 7. The CDR3 coding sequence is TGCGCCAGCAGCGAGCGGCAGGGGGCCACTAATGAAAAACTGTTTTTT. This gives the protein CASSERQGATNEKLFF.

This chain links TRBV12-3 or TRBV12-4 with TRBJ1-2; D is ambiguous. The V end lost 7 bases, the J end lost 4 bases, and 13 bases lay between the germline ends. CDR3 length equals 13 residues. CDR3 sequence (DNA): TGTGCCAGCAAAGCACAGAGAAGCTATGGCTACACCTTC. Residues: CASKAQRSYGYTF.

This chain uses TRBV6-4 with TRBJ2-2; perhaps TRBD2 as D (6 bases). CDR1 and CDR2 (germline): MRHNA, SNTAGT. V lost 4 bases to trimming and J lost 5 bases, with 11 bases between them. The CDR3 has 14 amino acids. CDR3 loop: CASSVGGHTGELFF. Written as DNA, the CDR3 is TGTGCCAGCAGTGTAGGAGGGCATACCGGGGAGCTGTTTTTT.

CDR3 DNA: TGCGCCAGCAGCCCGACACCCGACAGGGCACAACTGTTTTTT. Protein product: CASSPTPDRAQLFF. The chain links TRBV5-1 to TRBJ1-4; 7 bases match TRBD1. After removal of 4 bases from V and 12 bases from J, the junction contained 12 bases not matched to a gene. The germline V gene encodes CDR1 SGHRS and CDR2 YFSETQ. This CDR3 is built from 14 residues.

A few counts support this clone. V and J are TRBV2 and TRBJ1-1; 8 positions agree with TRBD1. CDR3 size: 14 residues. Trimming at V came to 7 bases and at J to 3 bases, leaving 7 bases not matched to a gene. Germline V CDR1 and CDR2: SNHLY, FYNNEI. In DNA, the CDR3 is TGTGCCAGCACTCAAAGACAGGGGTACACTGAAGCTTTCTTT. As protein: CASTQRQGYTEAFF.

J is TRBJ1-1 and V is TRBV19; D is uncertain. V lost 4 bases and J lost 0, with 9 bases in between. Germline assignment: CDR1 LNHDA and CDR2 SQIVND (reference sequence). The CDR3 sequence is 14 residues long. The CDR3 nucleotides are TGTGCCAGTAGTAAGAAGCCCATGAACACTGAAGCTTTCTTT. This gives the protein CASSKKPMNTEAFF.

This clone was seen just once. V usage is TRBV9 and J usage is TRBJ2-3, with 7 bases identical to TRBD1. The CDR3 contains 17 residues. From germline, CDR1 is SGDLS and CDR2 YYNGEE. V trimming: 0 bases; J trimming: 0 bases; junction bases outside the gene matches: 7. This CDR3 reads CASSVGDRRSSTDTQYF. The DNA for the CDR3 is TGTGCCAGCAGCGTAGGGGACAGAAGATCTAGCACAGATACGCAGTATTTT.

The rearrangement uses TRBV2 and TRBJ2-5; 9 nucleotides agree with TRBD1. From germline, CDR1 is SNHLY and CDR2 FYNNEI. The ends lost 5 bases at V and 5 bases at J; junction bases unmatched: 9. The CDR3 contains 15 residues. CDR3: CASSSGTGLWETQYF. As DNA, the CDR3 is TGTGCCAGCAGTTCCGGGACAGGGTTGTGGGAGACCCAGTACTTC.

This chain uses TRBV5-1 with TRBJ2-5; 7 nucleotides line up with TRBD2. Germline trimming cut 4 bases from V and 1 base from J; bases unmatched to any gene: 7. The CDR3 is 15 residues long. The germline gives CDR1 SGHRS, CDR2 YFSETQ. For the CDR3, the DNA is TGCGCCAGCAGCCATGGAGCGGGAACCCAAGAGACCCAGTACTTC. Amino acids: CASSHGAGTQETQYF.

There are a few counts of this clone. This chain connects TRBV20-1 to TRBJ2-3; possibly TRBD1 for D (6 bases). The CDR3 is made up of 11 amino acids. Germline V gives CDR1 DFQATT, CDR2 SNEGSKA (reference sequence). The V gene lost 6 bases and the J gene lost 10 bases, with 14 bases spanning the gap. CDR3 sequence reads: CSATQDRSQYF. The CDR3 coding sequence is TGCAGTGCCACCCAGGACAGATCGCAGTATTTT.

The chain is built from TRBV24-1 and TRBJ2-7; 13 positions agree with TRBD2. There are 16 residues in the CDR3. Losses at the gene ends were 3 bases for V and 2 bases for J; bases not matched to a gene: 3. The germline CDR1 and CDR2 sequences are KGHDR and SFDVKD. The CDR3 DNA reads TGTGCCACCAGTGATCAAGGGACTAGCGGGGCCTACGAGCAGTACTTC. It is translated as CATSDQGTSGAYEQYF.

In this sample, this clone turned up once. V and J are TRBV19 and TRBJ1-1; 10 positions match TRBD1. V lost 10 bases to trimming and J lost 5 bases; unmatched junction nucleotides: 16. This CDR3 is 16 amino acids long. The germline V gene has CDR1 LNHDA and CDR2 SQIVND (reference sequence). Written as DNA, the CDR3 is TGTGCCACCCGAGCCCCCTCCGGGACAGGGGTTACTGAAGCTTTCTTT. It yields the protein CATRAPSGTGVTEAFF.

The rearrangement links TRBV9 to TRBJ2-1; 8 nucleotides line up with TRBD2. CDR1 SGDLS and CDR2 YYNGEE come from the germline V gene. CDR3 size: 15 residues. V was pared by 3 bases and J by 1 base, with 3 bases of the junction left unmatched. CDR3 protein: CASSESGSSYNEQFF. DNA of the CDR3: TGTGCCAGCAGCGAAAGCGGGAGTTCCTACAATGAGCAGTTCTTC.

This chain uses TRBV7-9 with TRBJ1-1; possible D gene TRBD1, 5 bases. V lost 2 bases and J 0 bases, leaving 16 bases between the germline ends. Germline V gives CDR1 SEHNR, CDR2 FQNEAQ (reference sequence). This CDR3 is 17 amino acids long. This CDR3 is CASSLKGSNPMNTEAFF. Here the CDR3 DNA reads TGTGCCAGCAGCTTAAAGGGGTCTAATCCGATGAACACTGAAGCTTTCTTT.

The chain uses TRBV7-9 and TRBJ2-1; no firm D call. The CDR3 length is 14 residues. V lost 0 bases to trimming and J lost 3 bases, with 6 bases between them. Germline values: CDR1 SEHNR, CDR2 FQNEAQ (reference sequence). CDR3 DNA sequence: TGTGCCAGCAGCTTAGCAGCTAGCTACAATGAGCAGTTCTTC. Its protein is CASSLAASYNEQFF.

This clone was seen only a few times. The rearrangement joins TRBV10-3 to TRBJ2-7; TRBD1 matches 10 bases. With V trimmed by 4 bases and J by 6 bases, 6 bases remained unmatched. This CDR3 has 14 residues. Germline CDR1 and CDR2: ENHRY and SYGVKD. The DNA of the CDR3 is TGTGCCATCAGTGCGGGAGGGACAGGGGTCGAGCAGTACTTC. This translates into CAISAGGTGVEQYF.